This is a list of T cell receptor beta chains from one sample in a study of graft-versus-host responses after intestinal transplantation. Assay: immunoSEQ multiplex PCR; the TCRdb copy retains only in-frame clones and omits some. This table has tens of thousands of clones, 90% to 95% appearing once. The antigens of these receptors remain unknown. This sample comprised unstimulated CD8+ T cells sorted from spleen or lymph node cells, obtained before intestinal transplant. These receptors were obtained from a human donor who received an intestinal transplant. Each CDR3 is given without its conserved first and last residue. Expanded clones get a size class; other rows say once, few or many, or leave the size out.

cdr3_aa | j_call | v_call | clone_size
SVYGTGSRSEKLF | TRBJ1-4 | TRBV29-1 | .
ASSLDNSFPYTEAF | TRBJ1-1 | TRBV11-2 | .
AWSMVGGKDTQY | TRBJ2-3 | TRBV30 | once
ASRLAGTGVYGYT | TRBJ1-2 | TRBV12-2 | .
ASSLDGYRPSLSGNTIY | TRBJ1-3 | TRBV11-2 | .
ASSQGLNLNYGYT | TRBJ1-2 | TRBV4-3 | .
ASSYSFGQGNEQY | TRBJ2-7 | TRBV6-5 | .
ASTGTSRSEQF | TRBJ2-1 | TRBV27 | .
ASSPQRGAHEQF | TRBJ2-1 | TRBV9 | .
ASSYGTGAFYEQY | TRBJ2-7 | TRBV27 | .
ASSAGSGSYNEQF | TRBJ2-1 | TRBV27 | once
ASSLSGSGGQY | TRBJ2-3 | TRBV27 | .
AWSEGLAHGELF | TRBJ2-2 | TRBV30 | .
ASSPDLAKNIQY | TRBJ2-4 | TRBV5-1 | .
ASSVSGQGSYEQY | TRBJ2-7 | TRBV9 | .
ASSQDRGYEQY | TRBJ2-7 | TRBV4-2 | .
ASSPGGDTQY | TRBJ2-3 | TRBV7-2 | once
ASSPGQRTTEAF | TRBJ1-1 | TRBV11-2 | once
ASNPTAITDTQY | TRBJ2-3 | TRBV6-1 | .
ASSVVPGGTYEQY | TRBJ2-7 | TRBV9 | .
AWNVDSPDHSEAF | TRBJ1-1 | TRBV30 | .
ASSQEGGIEPSLGGALNTQY | TRBJ2-3 | TRBV4-3 | once
ASSHTGGTEAF | TRBJ1-1 | TRBV10-2 | .
ASSLEKGQGTTEAF | TRBJ1-1 | TRBV7-6 | .
ASRDGLAGKGQF | TRBJ2-1 | TRBV27 | .
ASRGTGEAF | TRBJ1-1 | TRBV21-1 | .
ATSTGTDSYNEQF | TRBJ2-1 | TRBV15 | .
SASVGHEDTQY | TRBJ2-3 | TRBV29-1 | .
ASSLSGSSYNEQF | TRBJ2-1 | TRBV27 | .
ASSQDLGTGYNEQF | TRBJ2-1 | TRBV4-3 | .
ASRSGQGVYNEQF | TRBJ2-1 | TRBV11-2 | .
ASSLDGGLKTEAF | TRBJ1-1 | TRBV5-1 | .
ASSSPRGEQY | TRBJ2-7 | TRBV13 | .
ASGGIVGYT | TRBJ1-2 | TRBV11-2 | .
ATTLSHKNGYT | TRBJ1-2 | TRBV15 | .
ASSLGGGPNEQF | TRBJ2-1 | TRBV7-9 | .
ASSQTGGTSTDTQY | TRBJ2-3 | TRBV4-3 | .
AALQIGTVWSTGELF | TRBJ2-2 | TRBV7-9 | .
ASSPAGDTEAF | TRBJ1-1 | TRBV14 | .
AISESMARGKTEAF | TRBJ1-1 | TRBV10-3 | few
ASEEGQGTYNEQF | TRBJ2-1 | TRBV28 | .
ASSLAGSTYEQY | TRBJ2-7 | TRBV7-6 | .
ASGEGTSYNEQF | TRBJ2-1 | TRBV7-9 | .
SAPGGRGTNEQF | TRBJ2-1 | TRBV29-1 | .